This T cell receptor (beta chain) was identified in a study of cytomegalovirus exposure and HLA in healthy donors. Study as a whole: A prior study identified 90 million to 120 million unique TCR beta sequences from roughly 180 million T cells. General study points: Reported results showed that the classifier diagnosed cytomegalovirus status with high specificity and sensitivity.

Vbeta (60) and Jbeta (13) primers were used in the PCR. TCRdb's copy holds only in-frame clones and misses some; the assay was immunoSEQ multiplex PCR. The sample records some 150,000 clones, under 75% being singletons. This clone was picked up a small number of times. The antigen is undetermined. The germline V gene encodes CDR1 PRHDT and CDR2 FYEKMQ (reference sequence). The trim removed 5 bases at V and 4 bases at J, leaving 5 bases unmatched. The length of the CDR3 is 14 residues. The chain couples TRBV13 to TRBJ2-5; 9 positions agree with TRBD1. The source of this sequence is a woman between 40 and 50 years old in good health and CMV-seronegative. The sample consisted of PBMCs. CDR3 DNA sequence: TGTGCCAGCAGCGGACAGGGGTGGGGAGAGACCCAGTACTTC. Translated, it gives CASSGQGWGETQYF. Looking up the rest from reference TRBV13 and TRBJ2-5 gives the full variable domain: AAGVIQSPRHLIKEKRETATLKCYPIPRHDTVYWYQQGPGQDPQFLISFYEKMQSDKGSIPDRFSAQQFSDYHSELNMSSLELGDSALYFCASSGQGWGETQYFGPGTRLLVL.